This T cell receptor beta chain was captured in a study of cytomegalovirus exposure and HLA in healthy donors. In the study overall: When 398 donors were genotyped, approximately 81% of them were found to fall in the Caucasian-associated ancestry cluster. Overall study results and limits: Data from an earlier analysis indicated that most TCR beta V segments were productive either about 87% or about 30% of the time. Immune exposure was documented only through CMV serostatus.

Primers: 60 Vbeta forward and 13 Jbeta reverse. Data came from immunoSEQ multiplex PCR; TCRdb stores just in-frame clones and leaves some out. The top ten hold around 2.5% of the sample, which has approximately 91,000 clones, around 59% seen once. Notes on this clone: What it binds is unknown.

Germline V lookup: CDR1 MNHEY, CDR2 SMNVEV (reference sequence). Trimming cost V 5 bases and J 4 bases; bases outside gene matches: 1. This CDR3 is 14 amino acids long. Whereas donors were nominally healthy upon sampling, unrecorded immune exposures were probable. The clonotype comes from a human donor in good health. This chain uses TRBV27 with TRBJ1-4, with 10 bases identical to TRBD1. The sample was PBMCs. The CDR3 DNA is TGTGCCAGCAGTCGGACAGGGGGTAATGAAAAACTGTTTTTT. It specifies CASSRTGGNEKLFF.